Presented here are 29 T cell receptor beta chains from one specimen sequenced in a study of T cell responses to AZD1222 COVID-19 vaccine. TCRdb keeps only in-frame clones here, not all; method: immunoSEQ multiplex PCR. Of over 75,000 clones listed, more than 80% are singletons. The sample consisted of peripheral blood, taken on day 0 of AZD1222 vaccination. The origin of the receptors is an adult in good health.

The J gene is TRBJ1-1, the V gene TRBV5-6; 9 bases are shared with TRBD1. The germline CDR1 and CDR2 sequences are SGHDT and YYEEEE. The CDR3 has 14 residues. Germline trimming cut 4 bases from V and 3 bases from J; bases unmatched to any gene: 4. CDR3: CASSETGGDTEAFF. DNA for the CDR3: TGTGCCAGCAGCGAGACAGGGGGAGACACTGAAGCTTTCTTT. Supplemented by reference TRBV5-6 and TRBJ1-1, the full variable domain reads DAGVTQSPTHLIKTRGQQVTLRCSPKSGHDTVSWYQQALGQGPQFIFQYYEEEERQRGNFPDRFSGHQFPNYSSELNVNALLLGDSALYLCASSETGGDTEAFFGQGTRLTVV.

This clone was detected a few times. The rearrangement joins TRBV6-2 or TRBV6-3 to TRBJ2-7; tentatively, D is TRBD1 (6 bases). CDR1 is MNHEY, CDR2 SVGEGT, per germline. The CDR3 runs 14 residues. Trimming removed 2 bases from V and 0 bases from J, with 8 bases in between. The DNA of the CDR3 is TGTGCCAGCAGTTACCGGGACAACTCCTACGAGCAGTACTTC. The encoded protein is CASSYRDNSYEQYF.

J is TRBJ1-3 and V is TRBV7-2; D remains ambiguous. Germline V lookup: CDR1 SGHTA, CDR2 FQGNSA. Between the trimmed V and J ends, which lost 5 bases and 0 bases, there was a span of 8 bases. The CDR3 sequence is 14 residues long. DNA of the CDR3: TGTGCCAGCAGCCCCCCCAACTCTGGAAACACCATATATTTT. It yields the protein CASSPPNSGNTIYF. Full variable domain (rest looked up from reference TRBV7-2 and TRBJ1-3): GAGVSQSPSNKVTEKGKDVELRCDPISGHTALYWYRQSLGQGLEFLIYFQGNSAPDKSGLPSDRFSAERTGGSVSTLTIQRTQQEDSAVYLCASSPPNSGNTIYFGEGSWLTVV.

This clone was observed a single time. The chain couples TRBV7-3 to TRBJ2-3, with a possible D match to TRBD1 (6 bases). Germline CDR1 SGHTA, CDR2 FQGTGA. With 1 base removed from V and 8 bases from J, the gap between germline ends came to 16 bases. The length of the CDR3 is 15 residues. The CDR3 sequence: CASSLIRGRKCTQYF. The CDR3 region has the DNA TGTGCCAGCAGCTTAATTAGGGGGAGAAAGTGTACGCAGTATTTT.

The chain has TRBV4-3 and TRBJ2-1; 11 nucleotides agree with TRBD2. Losses at the gene ends were 0 bases for V and 6 bases for J; bases not matched to a gene: 4. This CDR3 is 16 amino acids long. From germline, CDR1 is LGHNA and CDR2 YSLEER. The CDR3 DNA follows: TGCGCCAGCAGCCAAGATCGAGGACTAGCGGGCAATGAGCAGTTCTTC. Its protein is CASSQDRGLAGNEQFF.

There are a few counts of this clone. The V gene is TRBV7-3, the J gene TRBJ2-2, with D hard to call. The V end lost 1 base, the J end lost 7 bases, and 13 bases lay between the germline ends. The CDR3 covers 15 residues. CDR1 and CDR2 from the germline V gene are SGHTA and FQGTGA. The CDR3 DNA is TGTGCCAGCAGCTTAAAAAGTGCTAGTGACGGGGAGCTGTTTTTT. Protein: CASSLKSASDGELFF.

This clone was recorded a few times. The rearrangement joins TRBV25-1 to TRBJ2-7; weak D call: TRBD1 (5 bases). Trimming removed 4 bases at V and 3 bases at J, with 16 bases between. CDR3 length: 15 amino acids. Germline V CDR1 and CDR2: MGHDK, SYGVNS. DNA of the CDR3: TGTGCCAGCAGTGCCAACCAGGACGGACACTACGAGCAGTACTTC. It yields the protein CASSANQDGHYEQYF.

The chain combines TRBV5-4 with TRBJ1-1, with 7 bases matching TRBD1. Germline V CDR1 and CDR2: SGHNT, YYREEE (reference sequence). J lost 8 bases, V lost 4 bases, and 8 bases had no gene match. The CDR3 is 13 residues long. CDR3 protein: CASSLQGGREAFF. The DNA of the CDR3 is TGTGCCAGCAGCCTCCAAGGGGGCCGGGAAGCTTTCTTT.

The gene calls are TRBV6-2 or TRBV6-3 and TRBJ2-7; D is possibly TRBD1 (5 bases). Looked up from germline, CDR1 is MNHEY and CDR2 is SVGEGT. The CDR3 runs 13 residues. Trimming took off 5 bases at V and 3 bases at J, with 11 bases between the two ends. CDR3 coding DNA: TGTGCCAGCAGTCCCAATGACAGCTACGAGCAGTACTTC. Its translation is CASSPNDSYEQYF.

V gene TRBV2 combines with J gene TRBJ2-7, with D unclear. The CDR3 covers 15 residues. With 2 bases removed from V and 0 bases from J, the gap between germline ends came to 11 bases. The germline gives CDR1 SNHLY, CDR2 FYNNEI. The CDR3 here is CASSESQAYSYEQYF. DNA for the CDR3: TGTGCCAGCAGTGAAAGTCAGGCATACTCCTACGAGCAGTACTTC.

This sequence joins TRBV19 and TRBJ2-7; D is ambiguous. V gave up 1 base and J gave up 0 bases, with 10 bases separating them. The CDR3 has 15 residues. Per the germline V gene, CDR1 is LNHDA and CDR2 is SQIVND (reference sequence). This CDR3 is CASSIAPVSSYEQYF. The CDR3 bases are TGTGCCAGTAGTATAGCGCCGGTGAGCTCCTACGAGCAGTACTTC.

This sequence joins TRBV29-1 and TRBJ1-3, with D perhaps TRBD1 (5 bases). CDR3 length: 16 amino acids. The V end was cut by 2 bases, the J end by 0 bases, with 14 bases between. CDR1 is SQVTM and CDR2 is ANQGSEA in the germline V gene. Here the CDR3 DNA reads TGCAGCGTTGAATATTCGCAGGGCAGCTCTGGAAACACCATATATTTT. Amino acid sequence: CSVEYSQGSSGNTIYF.

The V and J genes are TRBV3-1 (or the pseudogene TRBV3-2) and TRBJ2-3; TRBD2 is a possible D gene (6 bases). Germline CDR1 is LGHDT and CDR2 is YNNKEL (reference sequence). This CDR3 spans 13 amino acids. Trimming removed 8 bases from V and 3 bases from J, with 12 bases in between. This chain's CDR3 is CASGERATDTQYF. The CDR3 nucleotides are TGTGCCAGCGGAGAGCGGGCTACAGATACGCAGTATTTT.

The V gene is TRBV7-6, the J gene TRBJ1-5; no definite D call. The V end was cut by 1 base, the J end by 7 bases, with 8 bases between. The CDR3 sequence is 13 residues long. Looked up from germline, CDR1 is SGHVS and CDR2 is FNYEAQ. The CDR3 loop reads CASSLGGGQPQHF. Here the CDR3 DNA reads TGTGCCAGCAGCTTAGGGGGTGGACAGCCCCAGCATTTT.

This clone has a handful of counts. The chain joins TRBV19 to TRBJ1-1; the D gene is possibly TRBD1 (6 bases). This CDR3 contains 15 residues. Germline V CDR1 and CDR2: LNHDA, SQIVND (reference sequence). V lost 3 bases to trimming and J lost 1 base, with 12 bases between them. The CDR3 region has the DNA TGTGCCAGTAGTATTATCGGACAGAGGAACACTGAAGCTTTCTTT. Translated: CASSIIGQRNTEAFF.

The chain has TRBV11-3 and TRBJ2-1, with TRBD2 matching over 7 bases. Germline CDR1 reads SGHNT; CDR2 reads YENEEA. This CDR3 region has 18 residues. J was trimmed by 3 bases and V by 2 bases; bases with no gene match: 13. The CDR3 spells CASSLTTMGGGVYNEQFF. As DNA, the CDR3 is TGTGCCAGCAGCTTAACCACCATGGGTGGGGGGGTCTACAATGAGCAGTTCTTC.

A few counts support this clone. This chain connects TRBV19 to TRBJ2-3; D is undetermined. The CDR3 extends over 13 amino acids. Germline assignment: CDR1 LNHDA and CDR2 SQIVND (reference sequence). V was trimmed by 7 bases and J by 4 bases, leaving 12 bases between them. This chain's CDR3 is CASISDGADTQYF. Here the CDR3 DNA reads TGTGCCAGTATCTCAGACGGAGCAGATACGCAGTATTTT.

The chain couples TRBV5-1 to TRBJ1-2, with D possibly being TRBD1 (5 bases). This CDR3 contains 12 residues. Germline V gives CDR1 SGHRS, CDR2 YFSETQ. Trimming took off 8 bases at V and 4 bases at J, with 12 bases between the two ends. Written as DNA, the CDR3 is TGCGCCAGTAAGCTAGACAGCTATGGCTACACCTTC. Translated, it gives CASKLDSYGYTF.

The chain combines TRBV28 with TRBJ1-5; D uncertain. Germline V gene lookup returns CDR1 MDHEN and CDR2 SYDVKM. This CDR3 has 16 residues. The V end was cut by 3 bases, the J end by 1 base, with 13 bases between. CDR3 sequence: CASSFRVVRSNQPQHF. CDR3 DNA sequence: TGTGCCAGCAGTTTTCGGGTGGTTCGGAGCAATCAGCCCCAGCATTTT.

The chain links TRBV28 to TRBJ1-5; maybe TRBD1 (5 bases). V gave up 5 bases and J gave up 9 bases, with 14 bases separating them. Germline-derived CDR1 and CDR2 are MDHEN and SYDVKM. This CDR3 has 13 residues. The CDR3 coding sequence is TGTGCCAGCAGTACTGGGGGGGTCATGCCCCAGCATTTT. Residues: CASSTGGVMPQHF.

This chain uses TRBV28 with TRBJ2-2, with D tentatively TRBD1 or TRBD2 (6 bases each). The V gene's germline CDR1 is MDHEN and CDR2 SYDVKM. The CDR3 loop spans 16 amino acids. Trimming took 2 bases from V and 7 from J, leaving 17 bases between them. In DNA form, the CDR3 reads TGTGCCAGCAGTTTAACGTTCGGGGGCGGAGGCGGGGAGCTGTTTTTT. Protein sequence: CASSLTFGGGGGELFF.

This clone has just one count. The J gene is TRBJ2-7, the V gene TRBV29-1; D may be TRBD1 or TRBD2 (5 bases each). The CDR3 sequence is 15 residues long. Looked up from germline, CDR1 is SQVTM and CDR2 is ANQGSEA. Trimming stripped 4 bases from V and 2 bases from J, with 18 bases between. The CDR3 coding sequence is TGCAGCGTTGGTTTGGGACCGCTGAAGACCTACGAGCAGTACTTC. Protein: CSVGLGPLKTYEQYF.

The J gene is TRBJ1-2, the V gene TRBV27; TRBD1 aligns across 10 bases. The CDR3 has 15 amino acids. The trim removed 1 base at V and 7 bases at J, leaving 6 bases unmatched. Germline CDR1 and CDR2: MNHEY and SMNVEV (reference sequence). The CDR3 DNA sequence: TGTGCCAGCAGTTTATTCCGGACAGGGGGAGGTGGCTACACCTTC. It specifies CASSLFRTGGGGYTF.

This rearrangement joins TRBV6-5 to TRBJ1-2; 8 bases match TRBD1. CDR3 length: 13 amino acids. J lost 7 bases, V lost 10 bases, and 11 bases had no gene match. Germline CDR1 is MNHEY and CDR2 is SVGAGI. The CDR3 DNA sequence: TGTGCCACCGCTCGACAGGGGAAGAGTGGCTACACCTTC. It is translated as CATARQGKSGYTF.

This rearrangement joins TRBV28 to TRBJ2-7, with 8 bases aligning to TRBD1. J gave up 5 bases and V 6 bases, and 6 bases lay outside the gene matches. Germline values: CDR1 MDHEN, CDR2 SYDVKM. This CDR3 is 13 amino acids long. CDR3 amino acids: CASRWTGKHEQYF. CDR3 sequence (DNA): TGTGCCAGCAGATGGACAGGGAAGCACGAGCAGTACTTC.

The chain carries TRBV4-1 and TRBJ1-5; 10 bases fit TRBD1. The CDR3 loop spans 18 amino acids. The germline CDR1 and CDR2 sequences are MGHRA and YSYEKL. Unmatched junction bases numbered 6, after V lost 1 base and J lost 0 bases. The DNA of the CDR3 is TGCGCCAGCAGCCAAGCTCGGGACAGGGGAGGTAGCAATCAGCCCCAGCATTTT. The encoded protein is CASSQARDRGGSNQPQHF.

V and J are TRBV3-1 (or the pseudogene TRBV3-2) and TRBJ2-7; D not certain. CDR1 and CDR2 (germline): LGHDT, YNNKEL (reference sequence). The CDR3 length is 14 residues. V lost 0 bases and J lost 2, with 8 bases in between. The chain's CDR3 is CASSQDGGAYEQYF. DNA of the CDR3: TGTGCCAGCAGCCAAGATGGTGGAGCCTACGAGCAGTACTTC.

This chain uses TRBV10-3 with TRBJ2-1, with a possible D match to TRBD1 (7 bases). The germline gives CDR1 ENHRY, CDR2 SYGVKD. Between the trimmed V and J ends, which lost 9 bases and 3 bases, there was a span of 18 bases. This CDR3 region has 15 residues. The CDR3 coding sequence is TGTGCCATTCGACAGGGAGGAGGGGTCTACAATGAGCAGTTCTTC. It encodes CAIRQGGGVYNEQFF.

The chain couples TRBV10-1 to TRBJ1-3; D is unresolved. This CDR3 spans 14 amino acids. The germline V gene has CDR1 WNHNN and CDR2 SYGVQD (reference sequence). V was trimmed by 10 bases and J by 0 bases, leaving 13 bases between them. CDR3: CATPSHPSGNTIYF. As DNA, the CDR3 is TGCGCCACCCCGTCGCACCCCTCTGGAAACACCATATATTTT.